The 25 T cell receptor beta chains reported below all come from one sample, sequenced in a study of beta chain features in type 1 diabetes. TCRB transcripts that were expressed got sequenced, as all of the isolated RNA had been reverse transcribed. Produced via immunoSEQ multiplex PCR; TCRdb's table is partial and in-frame only. The sample carries about 350,000 clones, about 20% recorded once. Sequencing was done on a sample of naive CD4+ T cells from blood. These TCRs come from a young woman in good health.

Remarks on this clone: Other DNA sequences in this specimen translate into the identical CDR3. The chain is built from TRBV30 and TRBJ2-6; 7 bases match TRBD2. V gave up 1 base and J gave up 1 base; unmatched junction bases: 1. The germline V gene has CDR1 GTSNPN and CDR2 SVGIG (reference sequence). CDR3 length equals 15 residues. This CDR3 reads CAWSGGGSGANVLTF. In DNA, the CDR3 is TGTGCCTGGAGTGGGGGGGGGTCTGGGGCCAACGTCCTGACTTTC.

The chain employs TRBV7-2 and TRBJ2-2, with D tentatively TRBD1 (6 bases). The CDR3 runs to 11 residues. V shed 5 bases and J shed 13 bases, with 11 bases lying between them. CDR1 SGHTA and CDR2 FQGNSA come from the germline V gene. For the CDR3, the DNA is TGTGCCAGCAGCCCACAGGGACGGCTGTTTTTT. Protein product: CASSPQGRLFF.

The chain carries TRBV28 and TRBJ1-5; no clear D. The V gene lost 4 bases and the J gene lost 2 bases, with 12 bases spanning the gap. The CDR3 is made up of 15 amino acids. CDR1 and CDR2 from the germline V gene are MDHEN and SYDVKM. The chain's CDR3 is CASSYQSGGNQPQHF. Written as DNA, the CDR3 is TGTGCCAGCAGTTACCAAAGCGGTGGCAATCAGCCCCAGCATTTT.

This chain connects TRBV23-1 to TRBJ2-3, with 8 bases matching TRBD1. TRBV23-1 is given ORF status, its function remaining uncertain. The CDR3 spans 16 residues. V trimming: 3 bases; J trimming: 3 bases; junction bases outside the gene matches: 8. CDR3 coding DNA: TGCGCCAGCAGTCAGGCTGGACAGGGTTGGACAGATACGCAGTATTTT. Its translation: CASSQAGQGWTDTQYF.

The sample holds a few counts of this clone. DNA for the CDR3: TGTGCCAGCAGCCAAGATGGGAGGGGCTACGAGCAGTACTTC. It translates to CASSQDGRGYEQYF. The chain has TRBV4-2 and TRBJ2-7, with 7 bases identical to TRBD2. The CDR3 contains 14 residues. The germline CDR1 and CDR2 sequences are LGHNA and YNFKEQ. V lost 0 bases, J lost 3 bases, and 2 bases stayed unmatched.

This clone was observed a few times. The chain carries TRBV7-8 and TRBJ2-1; 7 positions match TRBD2. CDR3 length: 16 residues. Germline V gives CDR1 SGHVS, CDR2 FQNEAQ. The V gene end was trimmed by 3 bases and the J gene end by 2 bases; junction bases not matched to a gene: 7. The CDR3 loop reads CASSFGRGGTYNEQFF. As DNA, the CDR3 is TGTGCCAGCAGCTTCGGCCGCGGGGGAACCTACAATGAGCAGTTCTTC.

The gene calls are TRBV7-2 and TRBJ2-5; 7 bases fit TRBD2. The trim removed 5 bases at V and 5 bases at J, leaving 17 bases unmatched. Germline CDR1 and CDR2: SGHTA and FQGNSA. The CDR3 covers 17 residues. This chain's CDR3 is CASSLRPAGIPMETQYF. In DNA, the CDR3 is TGTGCCAGCAGCCTCAGGCCAGCGGGGATTCCGATGGAGACCCAGTACTTC.

This clone was observed a handful of times. The CDR3 spells CAWTGAAGNTIYF. As DNA, the CDR3 is TGTGCCTGGACAGGGGCAGCTGGAAACACCATATATTTT. The gene calls are TRBV30 and TRBJ1-3; possibly TRBD1 for D (6 bases). Trimming shortened V by 4 bases and J by 2 bases, and 9 bases separated the two germline ends. The germline V gene encodes CDR1 GTSNPN and CDR2 SVGIG (reference sequence). This CDR3 is 13 amino acids long. Variable domain in full (rest from reference TRBV30 and TRBJ1-3): SQTIHQWPATLVQPVGSPLSLECTVEGTSNPNLYWYRQAAGRGLQLLFYSVGIGQISSEVPQNLSASRPQDRQFILSSKKLLLSDSGFYLCAWTGAAGNTIYFGEGSWLTVV.

This clone was counted a few times. The V and J genes are TRBV30 and TRBJ2-7; D is possibly TRBD2 (6 bases). With 0 bases removed from V and 4 bases from J, the gap between germline ends came to 10 bases. CDR1 is GTSNPN and CDR2 is SVGIG in the germline V gene (reference sequence). The length of the CDR3 is 13 residues. The CDR3 DNA reads TGTGCCTGGAGTGTCCCTAGCGAATACGAGCAGTACTTC. It translates to CAWSVPSEYEQYF. The complete variable domain, with remaining parts taken from reference TRBV30 and TRBJ2-7, reads SQTIHQWPATLVQPVGSPLSLECTVEGTSNPNLYWYRQAAGRGLQLLFYSVGIGQISSEVPQNLSASRPQDRQFILSSKKLLLSDSGFYLCAWSVPSEYEQYFGPGTRLTVT.

This clone was detected a few times. The chain recombines TRBV5-1 with TRBJ1-2; possibly TRBD1 for D (5 bases). This CDR3 region has 15 residues. Deletions cut 3 bases from V and 3 bases from J, with 15 bases between. CDR1 and CDR2 from the germline V gene are SGHRS and YFSETQ. The CDR3 is CASSSTIDRYYGYTF. CDR3 nucleotides: TGCGCCAGCAGCTCGACCATCGACAGATACTATGGCTACACCTTC.

This clone was counted only a few times. The chain combines TRBV2 with TRBJ1-5; 8 bases align to TRBD1. V lost 6 bases and J lost 4; bases outside the gene matches: 8. Germline lookup yields CDR1 SNHLY and CDR2 FYNNEI. The CDR3 is 15 residues long. CDR3 in DNA: TGTGCCAGCAGCAAAGGACAGGGAGGGAATCAGCCCCAGCATTTT. Its protein product is CASSKGQGGNQPQHF. Looking up the rest from reference TRBV2 and TRBJ1-5 gives the full variable domain: EPEVTQTPSHQVTQMGQEVILRCVPISNHLYFYWYRQILGQKVEFLVSFYNNEISEKSEIFDDQFSVERPDGSNFTLKIRSTKLEDSAMYFCASSKGQGGNQPQHFGDGTRLSIL.

The chain is built from TRBV10-3 and TRBJ1-1, with 8 bases fitting TRBD1. The CDR3 is 14 amino acids. V was pared by 6 bases and J by 1 base, with 4 bases of the junction left unmatched. CDR1 ENHRY and CDR2 SYGVKD come from the germline V gene. The CDR3 sequence is CAIRAGTGNTEAFF. Here the CDR3 DNA reads TGTGCCATCAGGGCCGGGACAGGGAACACTGAAGCTTTCTTT.

Written as DNA, the CDR3 is TGTGCCAGCAGTTTCGGGACTAGCGGACCCTACGAGCAGTACTTC. Amino acids: CASSFGTSGPYEQYF. The chain carries TRBV6-5 and TRBJ2-7, with 11 bases identical to TRBD2. CDR1 is MNHEY and CDR2 is SVGAGI in the germline V gene. V lost 4 bases, J lost 2 bases, and 4 bases stayed unmatched. This CDR3 is 15 amino acids long.

This clone was recorded a few times. The genes are TRBV7-2 and TRBJ1-2, with D tentatively TRBD1 (5 bases). Trimming shortened V by 1 base and J by 2 bases, and 11 bases separated the two germline ends. Germline CDR1 is SGHTA and CDR2 is FQGNSA. The CDR3 spans 15 residues. CDR3 protein: CASSLETGINYGYTF. CDR3 nucleotide sequence: TGTGCCAGCAGCTTAGAAACAGGAATCAACTATGGCTACACCTTC.

This clone appeared a few times. V usage is TRBV27 and J usage is TRBJ2-3; D is uncertain. Germline-derived CDR1 and CDR2 are MNHEY and SMNVEV (reference sequence). Trimming pared 3 bases from V and 2 bases from J, leaving 6 bases between. The CDR3 has 13 amino acids. CDR3 nucleotides: TGTGCCAGCAGTTTGGGCCCCACAGATACGCAGTATTTT. Translation: CASSLGPTDTQYF.

A few counts support this clone. J is TRBJ2-3 and V is TRBV11-2; no firm D call. The CDR3 consists of 13 residues. The V and J ends lost 6 bases and 5 bases respectively, with 12 bases between them. In germline, CDR1 is SGHAT, CDR2 FQNNGV. In DNA form, the CDR3 reads TGTGCCAGCAGTCTTATGTCGGGAGATACGCAGTATTTT. Amino acid sequence: CASSLMSGDTQYF.

This clone was observed a few times. This chain joins TRBV30 and TRBJ2-7; a possible D gene is TRBD1 (7 bases). CDR3 length: 14 residues. With 0 bases removed from V and 5 bases from J, the gap between germline ends came to 14 bases. Looked up from germline, CDR1 is GTSNPN and CDR2 is SVGIG (reference sequence). For the CDR3, the DNA is TGTGCCTGGAGTGTACTGGGCAGGGGGGACGAGCAGTACTTC. This translates into CAWSVLGRGDEQYF.

There are a few counts of this clone. Germline is not matched at one junction end, which may reflect a read error. The V call is TRBV7-7, the J call TRBJ2-2; TRBD2 agrees at 8 bases. The V gene's germline CDR1 is SSHAT and CDR2 FNYEAQ (reference sequence). The length of the CDR3 is 15 residues. The CDR3 loop reads CASSLTGGITGELFF. The CDR3 nucleotides read TGTGCTAGCAGCTTAACGGGGGGGATCACCGGGGAGCTGTTTTTT.

This clone was detected a few times. The chain has TRBV18 and TRBJ1-2, with D possibly being TRBD1 (6 bases). Trimming pared 5 bases from V and 5 bases from J, leaving 12 bases between. From germline, CDR1 is KGHSH and CDR2 LQKENI. This CDR3 contains 13 residues. CDR3: CASSLSTGYGYTF. CDR3 sequence (DNA): TGTGCCAGCTCATTATCGACAGGTTATGGCTACACCTTC.

CDR3 sequence: CASSADRAQETQYF. CDR3 coding DNA: TGTGCCAGCAGCGCTGACAGGGCACAAGAGACCCAGTACTTC. The chain recombines TRBV5-4 with TRBJ2-5, with TRBD1 matching over 7 bases. Germline assignment: CDR1 SGHNT and CDR2 YYREEE (reference sequence). The CDR3 is 14 amino acids. V gave up 4 bases and J gave up 2 bases; unmatched junction bases: 5.

This clone was found a few times. This chain connects TRBV9 to TRBJ2-1; 10 nucleotides agree with TRBD2. V trimming: 5 bases; J trimming: 0 bases; junction bases outside the gene matches: 11. Per the germline V gene, CDR1 is SGDLS and CDR2 is YYNGEE. The CDR3 has 18 residues. The CDR3 nucleotides read TGTGCCAGCAGTCGACCCTCCAGCGGGGGGGCCTCCTACAATGAGCAGTTCTTC. Encoded protein: CASSRPSSGGASYNEQFF.

Written as DNA, the CDR3 is TGTGCCAGCTCCCGAGGGACAGGGGGCATAGACGAGCAGTACTTC. This encodes CASSRGTGGIDEQYF. This rearrangement joins TRBV18 to TRBJ2-7; 12 bases align to TRBD1. J gave up 5 bases and V 6 bases, and 8 bases lay outside the gene matches. Germline CDR1 KGHSH, CDR2 LQKENI. The CDR3 totals 15 residues.

In this sample, this clone turned up a few times. The chain recombines TRBV5-1 with TRBJ1-1; D possibly corresponds to TRBD1 (6 bases). Looked up from germline, CDR1 is SGHRS and CDR2 is YFSETQ. Trimming removed 3 bases at V and 7 bases at J, with 13 bases between. The CDR3 runs to 13 residues. The CDR3, as DNA: TGCGCCAGCAGCTGGAAGGGGGATAGTGAAGCTTTCTTT. Protein sequence: CASSWKGDSEAFF.

V gene TRBV7-9 combines with J gene TRBJ1-4, with D unresolved. The CDR3 has 15 amino acids. From germline, CDR1 is SEHNR and CDR2 FQNEAQ (reference sequence). The V and J ends lost 5 bases and 4 bases respectively, with 14 bases between them. Written as DNA, the CDR3 is TGTGCCAGCAGCCCGCAGGAGGGAAGTAATGAAAAACTGTTTTTT. This sequence encodes CASSPQEGSNEKLFF.

The chain couples TRBV4-1 to TRBJ2-5, with D possibly matching TRBD1 (5 bases). Per germline, CDR1 MGHRA and CDR2 YSYEKL. This CDR3 is 15 amino acids long. Trimming pared 0 bases from V and 4 bases from J, leaving 12 bases between. DNA for the CDR3: TGCGCCAGCAGCCAAGATAGGCAGGGTATAGAGACCCAGTACTTC. It translates to CASSQDRQGIETQYF.